The rows below give T cell receptor beta chains drawn from one sample of a study of blood T cell repertoires in COVID-19. Assay: immunoSEQ multiplex PCR; the TCRdb copy retains only in-frame clones and omits some. The table records around 140,000 clones, around 89% of them present only once. Sequenced: peripheral blood. The receptors shown here come from a human donor in a cohort sampled during active COVID-19. Each CDR3 is given with its conserved first and last residue. D genes are given only for firm matches. Clone sizes are given selectively: once, few, many, or a class where the clone is expanded.

CDR3 protein | CDR3 DNA | clone size | J gene | D gene | V gene | CDR3 length
CASSGTGLETQYF | TGTGCCAGCAGCGGAACAGGGCTTGAGACCCAGTACTTC | once | TRBJ2-5 | . | TRBV9 | 13
CASSPDAAGATIYF | TGTGCCAGCTCACCAGACGCGGCGGGTGCCACCATATATTTT | . | TRBJ1-3 | . | TRBV18 | 14
CASSLGGEQGTNYGYTF | TGTGCCAGCAGCTTAGGAGGGGAACAGGGTACTAACTATGGCTACACCTTC | . | TRBJ1-2 | . | TRBV7-2 | 17
CASSLGSRETQYF | TGTGCCAGCAGCTTAGGCTCGAGAGAGACCCAGTACTTC | few | TRBJ2-5 | . | TRBV7-8 | 13
CASSLAGNTEAFF | TGCGCCAGCAGCTTGGCCGGGAACACTGAAGCTTTCTTT | . | TRBJ1-1 | . | TRBV5-1 | 13
CAWSELSNSPLHF | TGTGCCTGGAGTGAACTGTCTAATTCACCCCTCCACTTT | . | TRBJ1-6 | . | TRBV30 | 13
CASSITAAGGYTF | TGTGCCAGCAGTATCACAGCGGCCGGAGGCTACACCTTC | . | TRBJ1-2 | . | TRBV6-2/TRBV6-3 | 13
CASSQDPGGTYEQYF | TGCGCCAGCAGCCAAGATCCGGGGGGGACCTACGAGCAGTACTTC | . | TRBJ2-7 | TRBD2 | TRBV4-1 | 15
CASSSTGGANTGELFF | TGCGCCAGCAGCTCTACAGGGGGGGCGAACACCGGGGAGCTGTTTTTT | . | TRBJ2-2 | . | TRBV5-1 | 16
CASRRPGQGRTEAFF | TGTGCCAGCAGGCGACCGGGACAGGGAAGGACTGAAGCTTTCTTT | . | TRBJ1-1 | TRBD1 | TRBV2 | 15
CASSPLEWMTGAYEQYF | TGTGCCAGCAGCCCTCTCGAATGGATGACAGGGGCCTACGAGCAGTACTTC | . | TRBJ2-7 | TRBD1 | TRBV7-6 | 17
CASSEMGTGEGEKLFF | TGTGCCAGCAGTGAAATGGGGACAGGGGAAGGTGAAAAACTGTTTTTT | . | TRBJ1-4 | TRBD1 | TRBV25-1 | 16
CASGMTGQGADTQYF | TGTGCCAGCGGAATGACGGGACAGGGGGCAGATACGCAGTATTTT | once | TRBJ2-3 | TRBD1 | TRBV6-5 | 15
CASSETGGWNTEAFF | TGTGCCAGCAGTGAGACAGGAGGATGGAACACTGAAGCTTTCTTT | . | TRBJ1-1 | . | TRBV6-1 | 15
CASSLGALGTEAFF | TGTGCCAGCAGCTTGGGAGCCCTCGGAACTGAAGCTTTCTTT | . | TRBJ1-1 | . | TRBV7-8 | 14
CASSEALAGTGELFF | TGTGCCAGCAGTGAAGCCCTAGCGGGGACCGGGGAGCTGTTTTTT | few | TRBJ2-2 | TRBD2 | TRBV6-1 | 15
CASPVNGQANYGYTF | TGTGCCAGCCCAGTGAACGGACAGGCAAACTATGGCTACACCTTC | . | TRBJ1-2 | TRBD1 | TRBV6-5 | 15
CASSQDRGGGYTF | TGCGCCAGCAGCCAAGATAGGGGTGGAGGCTACACCTTC | . | TRBJ1-2 | . | TRBV4-3 | 13
CASSGGMGLGTDTQYF | TGTGCCAGCAGCGGAGGGATGGGACTAGGGACAGATACGCAGTATTTT | . | TRBJ2-3 | TRBD2 | TRBV9 | 16
CASSFGPEGNTIYF | TGTGCCAGCAGTTTTGGCCCAGAGGGCAACACCATATATTTT | . | TRBJ1-3 | . | TRBV6-5 | 14
CASSEAGVQPQHF | TGTGCCAGCAGTGAAGCCGGGGTTCAGCCCCAGCATTTT | . | TRBJ1-5 | . | TRBV6-1 | 13
CAISVSGGLQETQYF | TGTGCCATCAGTGTGAGCGGGGGGCTTCAAGAGACCCAGTACTTC | . | TRBJ2-5 | TRBD2 | TRBV10-3 | 15
CASSIGPGTGGGYTF | TGTGCCAGCAGCATCGGCCCGGGGACTGGTGGGGGCTACACCTTC | . | TRBJ1-2 | . | TRBV7-2 | 15
CASSGAGQGHYGYTF | TGTGCCAGCAGCGGGGCGGGACAGGGGCACTATGGCTACACCTTC | . | TRBJ1-2 | TRBD1 | TRBV27 | 15
CASSQGAGTDTQYF | TGTGCCAGCAGTCAGGGGGCTGGCACAGATACGCAGTATTTT | . | TRBJ2-3 | TRBD1 | TRBV7-3 | 14
CSASDRGSSYEQYF | TGCAGTGCTAGTGACAGGGGGAGCTCCTACGAGCAGTACTTC | . | TRBJ2-7 | TRBD1 | TRBV20-1 | 14
CASSQDGTGDNEKLFF | TGTGCCAGCAGCCAAGATGGGACAGGAGATAATGAAAAACTGTTTTTT | . | TRBJ1-4 | TRBD1 | TRBV4-2 | 16
CASSQIRGQGNNEQFF | TGCGCCAGCAGCCAGATCAGGGGACAGGGGAACAATGAGCAGTTCTTC | once | TRBJ2-1 | TRBD1 | TRBV4-3 | 16
CASSTYRNSPETQYF | TGTGCCAGCAGCACCTACAGGAATTCTCCAGAGACCCAGTACTTC | . | TRBJ2-5 | . | TRBV11-2 | 15
CASNTGSSGNTIYF | TGTGCCAGTAACACCGGGAGCTCTGGAAACACCATATATTTT | . | TRBJ1-3 | . | TRBV19 | 14
CASSQAEGNTEAFF | TGTGCCAGCAGTCAGGCCGAGGGGAACACTGAAGCTTTCTTT | . | TRBJ1-1 | . | TRBV6-6 | 14
CASSLTGFLNQPQHF | TGTGCCAGCAGTCTCACAGGGTTCTTAAATCAGCCCCAGCATTTT | once | TRBJ1-5 | . | TRBV2 | 15
CASSPAAGRSYNEQFF | TGCGCCAGCAGCCCGGCGGCAGGGCGCTCCTACAATGAGCAGTTCTTC | once | TRBJ2-1 | . | TRBV5-1 | 16
CASSEALLGGAGPLHF | TGTGCCAGCAGTGAAGCGCTTTTAGGGGGCGCAGGACCCCTCCACTTT | few | TRBJ1-6 | TRBD1 | TRBV6-1 | 16
CASSQEESSGGSREQYF | TGCGCCAGCAGCCAAGAGGAGTCTAGCGGGGGTTCTCGGGAGCAGTACTTC | . | TRBJ2-7 | TRBD2 | TRBV4-1 | 17
CASSPGPGGVYQPQHF | TGTGCCAGCAGCCCAGGTCCGGGGGGGGTTTATCAGCCCCAGCATTTT | . | TRBJ1-5 | . | TRBV7-8 | 16
CASSEGLLSNQPQHF | TGTGCCAGCAGCGAGGGACTCCTTAGCAATCAGCCCCAGCATTTT | . | TRBJ1-5 | . | TRBV9 | 15
CASSLMGGRGRGTQYF | TGTGCCAGCAGCTTAATGGGGGGAAGGGGCCGGGGGACCCAGTACTTC | . | TRBJ2-5 | . | TRBV5-6 | 16
CASSEGATNTGELFF | TGTGCCAGCTCCGAGGGGGCCACGAACACCGGGGAGCTGTTTTTT | . | TRBJ2-2 | TRBD1 | TRBV13 | 15
CASSPVGQGGGNQPQHF | TGCGCCAGCAGCCCCGTAGGACAGGGTGGTGGCAATCAGCCCCAGCATTTT | . | TRBJ1-5 | TRBD1 | TRBV4-3 | 17
CASSLAPSGGGEQFF | TGTGCCAGCAGCTTAGCGCCTAGCGGGGGCGGTGAGCAGTTCTTC | . | TRBJ2-1 | TRBD2 | TRBV7-2 | 15
CAWSVAYNEQFF | TGTGCCTGGAGTGTCGCCTACAATGAGCAGTTCTTC | . | TRBJ2-1 | . | TRBV30 | 12
CASSSTPGLAGSDEQYF | TGTGCCAGCAGCTCCACCCCGGGACTAGCGGGGTCCGACGAGCAGTACTTC | . | TRBJ2-7 | TRBD2 | TRBV13 | 17
CASSVEGLGPDTQYF | TGTGCCAGCAGCGTAGAGGGACTAGGTCCAGATACGCAGTATTTT | once | TRBJ2-3 | TRBD2 | TRBV9 | 15
CASSLEASGVAYNEQFF | TGTGCCAGCAGCTTAGAGGCTAGCGGGGTGGCCTACAATGAGCAGTTCTTC | . | TRBJ2-1 | TRBD2 | TRBV7-2 | 17
CASSQVSGENSPLHF | TGTGCCAGCAGCCAAGTTTCAGGGGAGAACTCACCCCTCCACTTT | once | TRBJ1-6 | . | TRBV3-1/TRBV3-2 | 15
CASSQDIGGADGDTQYF | TGCGCCAGCAGCCAAGATATCGGGGGGGCCGACGGAGATACGCAGTATTTT | . | TRBJ2-3 | TRBD2 | TRBV4-3 | 17
CASTRTGLAKNIQYF | TGTGCCAGTACCCGGACAGGCCTAGCCAAAAACATTCAGTACTTC | . | TRBJ2-4 | TRBD1 | TRBV19 | 15
CASNRDRENTEAFF | TGTGCCAGCAATAGGGACAGGGAGAACACTGAAGCTTTCTTT | . | TRBJ1-1 | . | TRBV21-1 | 14
CASSPPTSGLSGELFF | TGTGCCAGCAGCCCACCGACTAGCGGGCTTAGCGGGGAGCTGTTTTTT | . | TRBJ2-2 | TRBD2 | TRBV7-2 | 16
CASSLSFGLSLNQPQHF | TGTGCCAGCAGTTTATCGTTTGGCCTCTCTTTAAATCAGCCCCAGCATTTT | . | TRBJ1-5 | . | TRBV27 | 17
CASSQSTETGRPATNEKLFF | TGCGCCAGCAGTCAGTCGACCGAGACAGGGAGACCCGCAACTAATGAAAAACTGTTTTTT | . | TRBJ1-4 | TRBD1 | TRBV23-1 | 20